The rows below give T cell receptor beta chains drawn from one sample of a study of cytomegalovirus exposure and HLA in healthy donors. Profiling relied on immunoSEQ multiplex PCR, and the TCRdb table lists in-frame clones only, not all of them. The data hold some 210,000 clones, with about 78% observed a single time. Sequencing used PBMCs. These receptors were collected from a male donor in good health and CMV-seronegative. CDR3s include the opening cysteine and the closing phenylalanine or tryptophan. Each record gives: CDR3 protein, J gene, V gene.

CASSLAQGGEKLFF TRBJ1-4 TRBV5-4
CASSVGGLEQYF TRBJ2-7 TRBV9
CASSYYGTSIPGELFF TRBJ2-2 TRBV6-5
CSVGGLADTGELFF TRBJ2-2 TRBV29-1
CASSSVAGGPGQYF TRBJ2-7 TRBV6-5
CASSELAGGSEQYF TRBJ2-7 TRBV10-1
CASSAGQGKETQYF TRBJ2-5 TRBV9
CASARGQTNEKLFF TRBJ1-4 TRBV28
CASSSQGVGANYGYTF TRBJ1-2 TRBV5-6
CASSESAGFNQPQHF TRBJ1-5 TRBV2
CASSQSYEQYF TRBJ2-7 TRBV4-1
CASSPVRGGYGYTF TRBJ1-2 TRBV6-1
CASSGETGMMETQYF TRBJ2-5 TRBV6-1
CASSRRGDNEQFF TRBJ2-1 TRBV5-6
CSARTAETQYF TRBJ2-5 TRBV20-1
CASSLGDRLPEGLFF TRBJ1-4 TRBV27
CASSLSESSYEQYF TRBJ2-7 TRBV5-1
CASSMGAGNTEAFF TRBJ1-1 TRBV19
CASSARSGIETQYF TRBJ2-5 TRBV10-2
CATSRDRGYNEQFF TRBJ2-1 TRBV15
CASSERSGGATNEKLFF TRBJ1-4 TRBV6-1
CASSENRGAYGYTF TRBJ1-2 TRBV10-2
CASSLGPPDTQYF TRBJ2-3 TRBV19
CASSTPGAGANVLTF TRBJ2-6 TRBV27
CASSFGTSGSIGELFF TRBJ2-2 TRBV5-8
CASTALGGGDTEAFF TRBJ1-1 TRBV28
CASSLQGNTEAFF TRBJ1-1 TRBV9
CASSLNFAGALNEQFF TRBJ2-1 TRBV5-4
CASSYQEASSGNTIYF TRBJ1-3 TRBV6-5
CASSPHGGQGTQPQHF TRBJ1-5 TRBV9
CASRGTDYNQPQHF TRBJ1-5 TRBV27
CASSVGQGAHGYTF TRBJ1-2 TRBV5-1
CASSNLAGVTDTQYF TRBJ2-3 TRBV27
CASTRSLGANVLTF TRBJ2-6 TRBV11-2
CASSLPAGVYTDTQYF TRBJ2-3 TRBV5-4
CASSPHGEETQYF TRBJ2-5 TRBV9
CASSSGGARLNEQYF TRBJ2-7 TRBV28
CASSPGGPKNIQYF TRBJ2-4 TRBV27
CASSTTGLNTGELFF TRBJ2-2 TRBV7-2
CASSEVSYSNQPQHF TRBJ1-5 TRBV19
CASSALDRGEQYF TRBJ2-7 TRBV9
CSVEDPTYPGGLGETQYF TRBJ2-5 TRBV29-1
CASSGGLDGDNEQFF TRBJ2-1 TRBV10-2
CASRGGIYSSSGNTIYF TRBJ1-3 TRBV28
CATAGDSDNSPLHF TRBJ1-6 TRBV6-5
CASSYRDNEQFF TRBJ2-1 TRBV7-6